This TCR beta chain was sequenced for a study of cytomegalovirus exposure and HLA in healthy donors. Details on this clone: The antigen remains undetermined.

The study's findings and limits: Researchers counted some 150 TCR beta chains as cytomegalovirus-associated. Donor immune exposure was known only as CMV serostatus. It was likely that a cluster of highly shared sequence variants was a sequencing artifact.

Each of the donors was a healthy bone marrow donor. V shed 6 bases and J 4 bases; nucleotides not matched to a gene: 5. The CDR3 extends over 13 amino acids. CDR1 MNHNY and CDR2 SVGAGI come from the germline V gene (reference sequence). Primers included in the PCR were 60 Vbeta and 13 Jbeta primers. Sequencing was performed with immunoSEQ multiplex PCR; in TCRdb, only in-frame clones are kept and a portion is missing. This table holds approximately 120,000 clones. Source material: PBMCs. The chain employs TRBV6-6 and TRBJ2-5, with 7 bases that match TRBD1. The TCR comes from a man between 35 and 55 years old in good health and CMV-seronegative. This chain's CDR3 is CASRPPGGETQYF. For the CDR3, the DNA is TGTGCCAGCAGACCCCCAGGGGGAGAGACCCAGTACTTC.